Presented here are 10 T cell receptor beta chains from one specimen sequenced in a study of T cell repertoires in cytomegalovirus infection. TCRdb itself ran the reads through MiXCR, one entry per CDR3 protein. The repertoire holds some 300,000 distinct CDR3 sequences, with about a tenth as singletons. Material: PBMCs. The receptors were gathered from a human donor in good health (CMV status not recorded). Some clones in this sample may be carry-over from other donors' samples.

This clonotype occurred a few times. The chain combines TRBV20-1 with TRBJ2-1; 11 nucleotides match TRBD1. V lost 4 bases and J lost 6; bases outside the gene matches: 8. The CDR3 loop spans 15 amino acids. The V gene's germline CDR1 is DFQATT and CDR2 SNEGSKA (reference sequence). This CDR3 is CSAIGQGARGNEQFF. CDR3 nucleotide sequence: TGCAGTGCTATCGGACAGGGGGCGAGGGGCAATGAGCAGTTCTTC.

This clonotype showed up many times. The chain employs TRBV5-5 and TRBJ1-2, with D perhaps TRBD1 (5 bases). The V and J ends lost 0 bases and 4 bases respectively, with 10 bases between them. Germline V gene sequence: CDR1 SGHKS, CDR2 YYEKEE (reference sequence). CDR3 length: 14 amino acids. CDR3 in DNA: TGTGCCAGCAGCTTGGAATTGGGACCCTATGGCTACACCTTC. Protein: CASSLELGPYGYTF.

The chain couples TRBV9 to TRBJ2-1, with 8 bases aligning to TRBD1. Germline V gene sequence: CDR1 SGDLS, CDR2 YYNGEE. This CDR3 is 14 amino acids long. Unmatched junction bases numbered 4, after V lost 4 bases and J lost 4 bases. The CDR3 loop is CASSPRQGYNEQFF. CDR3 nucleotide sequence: TGTGCCAGCAGCCCACGACAGGGGTACAATGAGCAGTTCTTC.

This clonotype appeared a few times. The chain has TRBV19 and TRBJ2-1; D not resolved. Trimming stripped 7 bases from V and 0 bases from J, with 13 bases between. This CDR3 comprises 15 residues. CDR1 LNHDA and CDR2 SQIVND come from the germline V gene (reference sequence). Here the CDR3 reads CASIPDASSYNEQFF. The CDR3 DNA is TGTGCCAGTATTCCGGACGCGAGCTCCTACAATGAGCAGTTCTTC.

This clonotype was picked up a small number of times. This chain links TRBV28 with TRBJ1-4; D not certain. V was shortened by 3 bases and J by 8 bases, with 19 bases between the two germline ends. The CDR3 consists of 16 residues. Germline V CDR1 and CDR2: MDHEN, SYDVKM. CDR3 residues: CASSFPTVKLGEKLFF. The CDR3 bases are TGTGCCAGCAGTTTTCCTACCGTGAAACTAGGGGAAAAACTGTTTTTT.

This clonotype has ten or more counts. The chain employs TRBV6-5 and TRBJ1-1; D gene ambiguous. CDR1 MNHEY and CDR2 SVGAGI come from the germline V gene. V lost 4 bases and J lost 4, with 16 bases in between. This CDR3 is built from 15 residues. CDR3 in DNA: TGTGCCAGCAGTTTCACGAGGGTCAGTGGCACTGAAGCTTTCTTT. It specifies CASSFTRVSGTEAFF.

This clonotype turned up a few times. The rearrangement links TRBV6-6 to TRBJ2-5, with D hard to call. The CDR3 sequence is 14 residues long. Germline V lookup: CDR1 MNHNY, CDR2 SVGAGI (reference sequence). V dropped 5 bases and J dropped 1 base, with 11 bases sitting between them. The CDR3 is CASSPGQFQETQYF. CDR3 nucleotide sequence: TGTGCCAGCAGTCCCGGGCAGTTCCAAGAGACCCAGTACTTC.

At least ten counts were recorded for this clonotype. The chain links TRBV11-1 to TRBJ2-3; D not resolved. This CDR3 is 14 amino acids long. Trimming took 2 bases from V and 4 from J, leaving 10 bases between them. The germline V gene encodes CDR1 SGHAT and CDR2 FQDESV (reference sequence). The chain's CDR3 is CASSLQWSADTQYF. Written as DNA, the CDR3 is TGTGCCAGCAGCTTACAATGGTCCGCAGATACGCAGTATTTT. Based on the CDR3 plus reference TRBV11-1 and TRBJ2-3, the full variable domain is EAEVAQSPRYKITEKSQAVAFWCDPISGHATLYWYRQILGQGPELLVQFQDESVVDDSQLPKDRFSAERLKGVDSTLKIQPAELGDSAMYLCASSLQWSADTQYFGPGTRLTVL.

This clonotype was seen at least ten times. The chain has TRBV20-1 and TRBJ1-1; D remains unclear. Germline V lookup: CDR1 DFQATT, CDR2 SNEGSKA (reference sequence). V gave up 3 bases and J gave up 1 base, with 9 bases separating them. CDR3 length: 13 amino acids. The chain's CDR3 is CSASVQRNTEAFF. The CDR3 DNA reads TGCAGTGCTAGCGTCCAGAGGAACACTGAAGCTTTCTTT.

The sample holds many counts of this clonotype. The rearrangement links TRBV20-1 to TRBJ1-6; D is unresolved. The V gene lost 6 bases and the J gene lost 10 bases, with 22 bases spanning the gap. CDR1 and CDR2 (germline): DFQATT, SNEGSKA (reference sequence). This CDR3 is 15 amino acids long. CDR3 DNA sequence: TGCAGTGCCCGGGCTAGCGGGAGCATTCGGTCACCCCTCCACTTT. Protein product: CSARASGSIRSPLHF.